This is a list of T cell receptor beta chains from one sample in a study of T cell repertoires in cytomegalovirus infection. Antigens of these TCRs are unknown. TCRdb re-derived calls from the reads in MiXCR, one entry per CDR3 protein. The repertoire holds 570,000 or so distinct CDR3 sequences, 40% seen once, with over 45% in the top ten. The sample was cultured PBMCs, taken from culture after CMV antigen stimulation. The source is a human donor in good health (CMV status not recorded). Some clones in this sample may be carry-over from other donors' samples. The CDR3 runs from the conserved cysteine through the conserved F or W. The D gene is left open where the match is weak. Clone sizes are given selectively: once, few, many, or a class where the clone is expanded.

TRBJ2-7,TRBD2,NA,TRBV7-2,TGTGCCAGCAGCTATAGCGGGTTCTCCTACGAGCAGTACTTC,CASSYSGFSYEQYF
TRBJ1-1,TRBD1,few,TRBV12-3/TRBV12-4,TGTGCCAGCAGCTATACAGGGGCGGCTTTCTTT,CASSYTGAAFF
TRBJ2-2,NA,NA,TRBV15,TGTGCCACCAGCAGGATCAGGGGAGGGACCGGGGAGCTGTTTTTT,CATSRIRGGTGELFF
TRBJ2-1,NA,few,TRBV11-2,TGTGCCAGCAGCGTACGACTGGGGGGAGACGAGCAGTTCTTC,CASSVRLGGDEQFF
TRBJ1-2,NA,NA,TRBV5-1,TGCGCCAGCAGCCCCGTGGGTCACGTGGGGAACTATGGCTACACCTTC,CASSPVGHVGNYGYTF
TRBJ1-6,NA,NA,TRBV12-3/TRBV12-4,TGTGCCAGCAGTTTCGAGGGTCGTTATTCACCCCTCCACTTT,CASSFEGRYSPLHF
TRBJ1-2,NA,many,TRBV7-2,TGTGCCAGCAGCTTAGTCGCAGGGGCCTCCTATGGCTACACCTTC,CASSLVAGASYGYTF
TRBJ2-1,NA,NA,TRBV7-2,TGTGCCAGCAGCCGCTTGTCGGGGCCCTACAATGAGCAGTTCTTC,CASSRLSGPYNEQFF
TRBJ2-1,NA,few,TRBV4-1,TGCGCCAGCAGCCGACTCGGGGGGCGTGCGTGGGAGCAGTTCTTC,CASSRLGGRAWEQFF
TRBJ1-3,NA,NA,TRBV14,TGTGCCAGCAGCCCGGGGGGGCGAAACACCATATATTTT,CASSPGGRNTIYF
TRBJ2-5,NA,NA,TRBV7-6,TGTGCCAGCAGCAAGGTCATGACCCCCGCTCAAGAGACCCAGTACTTC,CASSKVMTPAQETQYF
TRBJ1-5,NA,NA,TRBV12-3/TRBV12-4,TGTGCCAGCAGTAATTGGGGTCTTAGCAATCAGCCCCAGCATTTT,CASSNWGLSNQPQHF
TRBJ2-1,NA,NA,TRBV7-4,TGTGCCAGCAGCCTACACGGATCTGAGCAGTTCTTC,CASSLHGSEQFF
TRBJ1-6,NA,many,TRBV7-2,TGTGCCAGCAGCCTACGGGCCTTGCCCGCGGGGTCACCCCTCCACTTT,CASSLRALPAGSPLHF
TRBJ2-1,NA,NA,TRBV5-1,TGCGCCAGCAGCGCGGGCCCGAGGGGGGTACACAATGAGCAGTTCTTC,CASSAGPRGVHNEQFF
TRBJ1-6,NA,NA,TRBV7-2,TGTGCCAGCAGCGCAAGGACTCGTAACTCACCCCTCCACTTT,CASSARTRNSPLHF
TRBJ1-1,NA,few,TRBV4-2,TGTGCCAGCAGCCGGACGCCCAGGATAGGGGGTATGAACACTGAAGCTTTCTTT,CASSRTPRIGGMNTEAFF
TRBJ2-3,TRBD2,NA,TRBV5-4,TGTGCCAGCAGCCCTAGCGGGGGGCTGACGGATACGCAGTATTTT,CASSPSGGLTDTQYF
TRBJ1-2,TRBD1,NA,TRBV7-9,TGTGCCAGCAGCCCGCAGGGGGCCCCAGGGAGCGGCTACACCTTC,CASSPQGAPGSGYTF
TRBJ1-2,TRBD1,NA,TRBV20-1,TGCAGTGCTAGGGACAGGGTTAACTATGGCTACACCTTC,CSARDRVNYGYTF
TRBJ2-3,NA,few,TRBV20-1,TGCAGTGCTAGAGTCCCAGCGGGCACAGATACGCAGTATTTT,CSARVPAGTDTQYF
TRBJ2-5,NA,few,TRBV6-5,TGTGCCAGCAGTTACGGAACCTCCCCAACCCAAGAGACCCAGTACTTC,CASSYGTSPTQETQYF
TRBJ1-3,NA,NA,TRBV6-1,TGTGCCAGCAGTGAATATACGGGGGCATCAGGAAACACCATATATTTT,CASSEYTGASGNTIYF
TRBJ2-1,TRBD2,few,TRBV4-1,TGCGCCAGCAGCTCGGGACTACCTTTAAGAGCGAATGAGCAGTTCTTC,CASSSGLPLRANEQFF
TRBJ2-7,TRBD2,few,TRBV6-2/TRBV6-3,TGTGCCAGCAAGGCCCTAGCGGGTACCTACGAGCAGTACTTC,CASKALAGTYEQYF
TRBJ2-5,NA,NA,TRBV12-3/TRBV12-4,TGTGCCAGCAGTACCTTGGAGGGAGAGACCCAGTACTTC,CASSTLEGETQYF
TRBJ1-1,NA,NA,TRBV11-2,TGTGCCAGCAGCTTAGATCGTAGCGGGGCTTTCTTT,CASSLDRSGAFF
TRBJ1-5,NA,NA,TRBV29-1,TGCAGCGTGGAGACAGACTGGGGGCAGCCCCAGCATTTT,CSVETDWGQPQHF
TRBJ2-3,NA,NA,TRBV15,TGTGCCACCAGCAGAGACGGGGGCACGGGAGATACGCAGTATTTT,CATSRDGGTGDTQYF
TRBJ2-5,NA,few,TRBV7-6,TGTGCCAGCAGCTTAGCAGGGGCGGTGGAGACCCAGTACTTC,CASSLAGAVETQYF
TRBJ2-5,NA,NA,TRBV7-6,TGTGCCAGCAGCATCGGAGGGGAGACCCAGTACTTC,CASSIGGETQYF
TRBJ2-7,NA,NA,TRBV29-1,TGCAGCGTCCCTTCCCCGGGACGGAGCTCCTACGAGCAGTACTTC,CSVPSPGRSSYEQYF
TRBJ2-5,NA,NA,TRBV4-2,TGTGCCAGCAGCCAAGTTCGAGAGACCCAGTACTTC,CASSQVRETQYF
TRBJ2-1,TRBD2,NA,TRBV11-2,TGTGCCAGCAGCCCTGTAGCGGGAGGGCCAGCTGAGCAGTTCTTC,CASSPVAGGPAEQFF
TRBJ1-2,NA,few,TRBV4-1,TGCGCCAGCAGCCCGGGGGGGGTACTCCGCACCTTAAATATGAGAGGCTACACCTTC,CASSPGGVLRTLNMRGYTF
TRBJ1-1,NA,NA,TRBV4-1,TGCGCCAGCAGCCCTACCCACAGGTCGAACACTGAAGCTTTCTTT,CASSPTHRSNTEAFF
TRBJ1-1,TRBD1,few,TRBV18,TGTGCCAGCTCCCCCACGACAGGGGTGAACACTGAAGCTTTCTTT,CASSPTTGVNTEAFF
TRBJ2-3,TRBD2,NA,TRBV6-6,TGTGCCAGCTCCGAGCGAGCGGGGTTCACAGATACGCAGTATTTT,CASSERAGFTDTQYF
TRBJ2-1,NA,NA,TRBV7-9,TGTGCCAGCAGCTTAGATCGACTAAGCTCCTACAATGAGCAGTTCTTC,CASSLDRLSSYNEQFF
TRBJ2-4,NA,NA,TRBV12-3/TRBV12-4,TGTGCCAGCAGTCCCGCCCTCACACTAGCCAAAAACATTCAGTACTTC,CASSPALTLAKNIQYF